This record concerns one T cell receptor (beta chain) sequence. What it binds is unknown. The record originates from a study of yellow fever vaccine responses in identical twins. Each CDR3 protein is one row after TCRdb ran MiXCR on the RT-PCR reads. The data hold 20,000 to 25,000 distinct CDR3 sequences, with under 85% observed a single time. CDR3 length: 13 residues. From germline, CDR1 is WSHSY and CDR2 SAAADI. J lost 6 bases, V lost 6 bases, and 4 bases had no gene match. Study findings and constraints: Twins' vaccine T cell responses reportedly seemed partly convergent and partly personalized.

The chain has TRBV10-2 and TRBJ2-1, with 8 bases matching TRBD2. The origin of this receptor is a woman aged 18-29 years who received the yellow fever vaccine. Source: T cells from blood (PBMCs), unsorted or a sorted subset (not recorded which), taken before or after yellow fever vaccination (not recorded which). DNA of the CDR3: TGCGCCAGCAGGAGCGGGAGTGTCAATGAGCAGTTCTTC. It encodes CASRSGSVNEQFF.